The 7 T cell receptor beta chains given below trace back to one sample, sequenced in a study of blood T cell repertoires in COVID-19. Here immunoSEQ multiplex PCR was the method, and the copy in TCRdb shows in-frame clones only, minus some. The profile covers roughly 200,000 clones, with 86% appearing a single time and 20% to 25% taken by the ten largest. The sample taken for sequencing was PBMCs or T cells enriched from blood (not recorded which). The origin of the receptors is a woman aged 40 to 49 in a cohort exposed to, infected with or recovered from COVID-19 (not recorded which).

V is TRBV11-2 and J is TRBJ1-2, with D uncertain. Germline V gives CDR1 SGHAT, CDR2 FQNNGV. The CDR3 extends over 13 amino acids. Trimming cost V 6 bases and J 8 bases, with 16 bases left between them. CDR3 in amino acids: CASRSLEALGYTF. DNA for the CDR3: TGTGCCAGCAGGTCCTTGGAGGCGCTGGGCTACACCTTC.

In DNA, the CDR3 is TGTGCCAGCAGCCAAGGATGGGACAGAAGTTATAATTCACCCCTCCACTTT. Translation gives CASSQGWDRSYNSPLHF. The V and J genes are TRBV3-1 (or the pseudogene TRBV3-2) and TRBJ1-6, with 7 positions matching TRBD1. CDR1 is LGHDT, CDR2 YNNKEL, per germline (reference sequence). CDR3 size: 17 residues. V was clipped by 1 base and J by 4 bases; unmatched bases: 7.

This clone was counted once. The chain carries TRBV7-6 and TRBJ1-2, with 8 bases matching TRBD1. J was trimmed by 7 bases and V by 1 base; bases with no gene match: 8. The CDR3 extends over 15 amino acids. Per the germline V gene, CDR1 is SGHVS and CDR2 is FNYEAQ. CDR3 residues: CASSLGWQGASGYTF. CDR3 sequence (DNA): TGTGCCAGCAGCTTAGGATGGCAGGGGGCGAGTGGCTACACCTTC.

On this clone itself: The sample holds other DNA sequences that translate to the same CDR3. The chain is built from TRBV5-1 and TRBJ1-4; 9 bases fit TRBD1. The CDR3 has 14 amino acids. J lost 6 bases, V lost 0 bases, and 0 bases had no gene match. CDR1 SGHRS and CDR2 YFSETQ come from the germline V gene. CDR3 protein: CASSLGTGDEKLFF. Here the CDR3 DNA reads TGCGCCAGCAGCTTGGGGACAGGGGATGAAAAACTGTTTTTT. Combining the CDR3 with reference TRBV5-1 and TRBJ1-4 gives the whole variable domain KAGVTQTPRYLIKTRGQQVTLSCSPISGHRSVSWYQQTPGQGLQFLFEYFSETQRNKGNFPGRFSGRQFSNSRSEMNVSTLELGDSALYLCASSLGTGDEKLFFGSGTQLSVL.

CDR3 in amino acids: CSVERTGESYNEQFF. CDR3 in DNA: TGCAGCGTTGAACGGACAGGGGAAAGCTACAATGAGCAGTTCTTC. V gene TRBV29-1 combines with J gene TRBJ2-1, with 9 bases fitting TRBD1. The junction had 5 bases not matched to a gene; V was cut back by 2 bases and J by 3 bases. The germline V gene encodes CDR1 SQVTM and CDR2 ANQGSEA. The CDR3 consists of 15 residues.

The V call is TRBV7-2, the J call TRBJ2-1, with 7 bases that match TRBD2. The CDR3 runs 14 residues. From germline, CDR1 is SGHTA and CDR2 FQGNSA. V was clipped by 3 bases and J by 7 bases; unmatched bases: 6. CDR3 amino acids: CASSFGGGSNEQFF. DNA for the CDR3: TGTGCCAGCAGCTTCGGCGGGGGATCGAATGAGCAGTTCTTC. The full variable domain, rest sourced from reference TRBV7-2 and TRBJ2-1, is GAGVSQSPSNKVTEKGKDVELRCDPISGHTALYWYRQSLGQGLEFLIYFQGNSAPDKSGLPSDRFSAERTGGSVSTLTIQRTQQEDSAVYLCASSFGGGSNEQFFGPGTRLTVL.

The V call is TRBV7-6, the J call TRBJ1-4, with D perhaps matching TRBD1 (5 bases). Trimming shortened V by 4 bases and J by 12 bases, and 18 bases separated the two germline ends. The CDR3 length is 14 residues. The V gene's germline CDR1 is SGHVS and CDR2 FNYEAQ. The CDR3 reads CASSSTSGTLELFF. The DNA for the CDR3 is TGTGCCAGCAGCTCAACCTCCGGGACTTTGGAACTGTTTTTT.